This record concerns one TCR beta chain sequence. This clone's antigen is unknown. No clone much larger than this one lies a single base away; base qualities are absent. The library was produced with the immunoSEQ multiplex PCR assay. For most patients, genomic DNA was isolated with the Qiagen DNeasy Blood and Tissue Kit and sent frozen to Adaptive Biotechnologies for TCR sequencing. For most patients, genomic DNA was subjected to high-throughput TCR-beta CDR3 sequencing by Adaptive Biotechnologies. Concerning the study's data processing: Adaptive's ImmunoSEQ software supplied the TCR sequencing data for 15 to 20 patients, while MiXCR and VDJtools were used to process three other patients. To correct CD4 versus CD8 sorting errors, sequences present in both subsets at a frequency ratio below 5:1 were removed. Because the origin of CDR3 nucleotide sequences shared between donor and recipient could not be assigned, those sequences were removed. At least 2-fold expansion over unstimulated cells and a minimum CFSE-low frequency of 0.002% (template counts) or 0.001% (read counts) were required for clones to be classified as alloreactive. Clones detected in sequenced pre-transplant spleen, lymph node, or MLR CFSE-low populations of the donor or recipient were defined as mappable. The cumulative frequency of alloreactive clones was calculated as a percentage of all sequences, weighted by copy number. Entries here come from immuneACCESS through TCRdb and include only in-frame sequences with V and J called. Some clones fail to appear in such tables; in the studies checked, an unresolved V gene covers under half of the shortfall, and the cause of the remainder is unknown. That table gives V, J and clone size, and the DNA gave D and trimming. Within this sample are about 90,000 clones, with more than 90% of them counted one time only. The ten largest clones add up to about 0.3% of the sample.

This specimen belongs to a study of graft-versus-host responses after intestinal transplantation (dated by TCRdb to about 2021). The study in broad terms: The transplants that recipients got were multivisceral, liver-intestinal, or isolated intestinal. Anti-thymocyte globulin induction was given to all recipients, followed by maintenance tacrolimus and steroids for around three years. Rather than going through the commercial service, samples from three later patients were sequenced in-house on an Illumina MiSeq and processed with MiXCR. The cohort enrolled 20 to 30 intestinal transplant recipients including one retransplant, and a few patients lacking pretransplant specimens were excluded. A peak of at least 4% donor T cells among recipient peripheral blood mononuclear cells was the definition used for donor T cell macrochimerism. After intestinal transplantation, graft-versus-host and host-versus-graft alloreactive T cell clones were followed in the graft, circulation and bone marrow using bulk TCR-beta CDR3 sequencing. To identify alloreactive clones, pre-transplant mixed lymphocyte reaction products were sequenced and then compared with unstimulated pre-transplant donor and recipient T cells. Broader findings and caveats from the paper: The relatively low number and heterogeneity of intestinal transplant patients limited the conclusions. Patients with donor T cell macrochimerism had high GvH to HvG T cell clonal ratios in their allografts. GvH clones turned up in recipient bone marrow, with some appearing earlier in ileal mucosa or blood, a pattern consistent with an intestinal mucosal origin. Peak levels of circulating GvH clones were associated with declines in HvG clones early after transplant.

The time point label, read with the paper, signifies: cells obtained before transplantation from donor or recipient. CD3+CD4+ and CD3+CD8+ populations were FACS-sorted from unstimulated pre-transplant donor and recipient cells taken from spleen or lymph nodes. Trimming removed 4 bases from V and 6 bases from J; the gene matches leave 2 bases unexplained. The CDR3, cysteine through phenylalanine, is 15 amino acids long. The DNA shown is the 45-base CDR3, in frame from base 1. Taken from the germline V gene, the CDR1 and CDR2 loops are ENHRY and SYGVKD. The TCR sequence derives from a human donor who received an intestinal transplant. The input for sequencing was unstimulated CD4+ T cells sorted from spleen or lymph node cells, taken before intestinal transplant. The rearranged chain carries TRBV10-3 and TRBJ2-1, with TRBD2 matching 14 junction bases. The CDR3: CAISGLAGGGNEQFF. Here is the DNA: TGTGCCATCAGTGGACTAGCGGGAGGGGGCAATGAGCAGTTCTTC.